This is a list of T cell receptor beta chains from one sample in a study of blood T cell repertoires in COVID-19. Assay: immunoSEQ multiplex PCR; the TCRdb copy retains only in-frame clones and omits some. This table has approximately 33,000 clones, around nine tenths appearing once. The sample comprised peripheral blood. These receptors originate from a man aged 70-80 years with acute or convalescent COVID-19. Each CDR3 is given with its conserved first and last residue. D genes are given only for firm matches. Clone sizes are given selectively: once, few, many, or a class where the clone is expanded.

.	TRBV15	.	TRBJ1-2	TGTGCCACCAGCAGAGATGGCCAGGGGATCTATGGCTACACCTTC	CATSRDGQGIYGYTF
TRBD1	TRBV6-6	once	TRBJ1-4	TGTGCCACCTACGACACAGGGGCCCCAACTAATGAAAAACTGTTTTTT	CATYDTGAPTNEKLFF
.	TRBV15	.	TRBJ1-1	TGTGCCACCAGCAGAGATCGCCCCACAAGAGGCTCTGAAGCTTTCTTT	CATSRDRPTRGSEAFF
TRBD1	TRBV5-6	few	TRBJ1-1	TGTGCCAGCAGCCAAGGACAGGGGATGAACACTGAAGCTTTCTTT	CASSQGQGMNTEAFF
.	TRBV3-1/TRBV3-2	.	TRBJ1-2	TGTGCCAGCAGCCAAGCTCTCTTAAGCAGGGGAAACTATGGCTACACCTTC	CASSQALLSRGNYGYTF
.	TRBV4-2	.	TRBJ2-7	TGTGCCAGCAGCCAAGATTACTACGAGCAGTACTTC	CASSQDYYEQYF
TRBD1	TRBV11-2	many	TRBJ2-1	TGTGCCAGCAGCTTAGACGGGACAGGGTACAATGAGCAGTTCTTC	CASSLDGTGYNEQFF
TRBD1	TRBV10-3	.	TRBJ2-7	TGTGCCATCAGACAGGGGCCGCCCTACGAGCAGTACTTC	CAIRQGPPYEQYF
.	TRBV7-2	.	TRBJ1-2	TGTGCCAGCAGCTTAGTATTCGGGGTCGACTATGGCTACACCTTC	CASSLVFGVDYGYTF
.	TRBV6-2/TRBV6-3	once	TRBJ2-7	TGTGCCAGCAGTTCACGACTAGGTCTCGAGCAGTACTTC	CASSSRLGLEQYF
.	TRBV5-1	.	TRBJ1-1	TGCGCCAGCAGCTCCTTTGGGCTGAACACTGAAGCTTTCTTT	CASSSFGLNTEAFF
.	TRBV5-8	.	TRBJ1-1	TGTGCCAGCAGCTTCCTGCGGGCCTATTCTGAAGCTTTCTTT	CASSFLRAYSEAFF
TRBD2	TRBV6-5	.	TRBJ2-1	TGTGCCAGCAGTACCCTAGCGGAGTACAATGAGCAGTTCTTC	CASSTLAEYNEQFF
.	TRBV4-3	.	TRBJ2-7	TGCGCCAGCAGCCAAGATAGGACAAGCTCCTACGAGCAGTACTTC	CASSQDRTSSYEQYF
TRBD2	TRBV3-1/TRBV3-2	.	TRBJ2-1	TGTGCCAGCAGCCAAGGTAGTAGCGGGATGGAAGGTGAGCAGTTCTTC	CASSQGSSGMEGEQFF
.	TRBV13	.	TRBJ1-4	TGTGCCAGCAGCCGGGGACTGAGGAATGAAAAACTGTTTTTT	CASSRGLRNEKLFF
TRBD2	TRBV4-3	.	TRBJ2-1	TGCGCCAGCAGCCCTGCCTGGGCTAGCGGGGGGAATGAGCAGTTCTTC	CASSPAWASGGNEQFF
.	TRBV29-1	.	TRBJ1-1	TGCAGCGTTGCTCCCCGGGTCTCGAACACTGAAGCTTTCTTT	CSVAPRVSNTEAFF
TRBD1	TRBV5-1	once	TRBJ1-2	TGCGCCAGCAGACTCGACAGGGGGGCTAACTATGGCTACACCTTC	CASRLDRGANYGYTF
TRBD1	TRBV14	few	TRBJ2-1	TGTGCCAGCACCAACACCGGGACAGGATACAATGAGCAGTTCTTC	CASTNTGTGYNEQFF
.	TRBV2	.	TRBJ1-1	TGTGCCAGCAGTGAAAGGGGGACCACTGAAGCTTTCTTT	CASSERGTTEAFF
.	TRBV5-1	.	TRBJ2-7	TGCGCCAGCAGCTTGGCGGCTAGCACCTCCTACGAGCAGTACTTC	CASSLAASTSYEQYF
.	TRBV9	.	TRBJ2-5	TGTGCCAGCAGCGTAGTCCTAGGGGGTGGGGTTGGGACCCAGTACTTC	CASSVVLGGGVGTQYF
.	TRBV7-3	.	TRBJ1-1	TGTGCCAGCAGGTCTTTACAGGGCACTGAAGCTTTCTTT	CASRSLQGTEAFF
.	TRBV5-1	once	TRBJ2-5	TGCGCCAGCAGCTTTTTTCTGCGGGGATCGGAGACCCAGTACTTC	CASSFFLRGSETQYF
TRBD2	TRBV2	.	TRBJ2-3	TGTGCCAGCAGTGTCGGACTAGCGCGCACAGATACGCAGTATTTT	CASSVGLARTDTQYF
.	TRBV7-2	.	TRBJ2-1	TGTGCCAGCAGCGCATTGAATACAGGGCGATGGTTGTTCTTC	CASSALNTGRWLFF
TRBD1	TRBV19	.	TRBJ1-1	TGTGCCAGTAGTATGGGGACAGGGTATGGGGACACTGAAGCTTTCTTT	CASSMGTGYGDTEAFF
TRBD2	TRBV3-1/TRBV3-2	.	TRBJ2-5	TGTGCCAGCAGCCCAATTCAGGGAGCGGGGAAAGAGACCCAGTACTTC	CASSPIQGAGKETQYF
TRBD2	TRBV18	.	TRBJ2-3	TGTGCCAGCTCACCAGGGACTAGCGGGAGGCTAGTCACAGATACGCAGTATTTT	CASSPGTSGRLVTDTQYF
.	TRBV19	.	TRBJ1-3	TGTGCCACCTCGGGAAACACCATATATTTT	CATSGNTIYF
TRBD2	TRBV6-2/TRBV6-3	once	TRBJ2-7	TGTGCCAGCAGTTACAAAGCGGGAGGGCCCCACGAGCAGTACTTC	CASSYKAGGPHEQYF
TRBD2	TRBV4-3	.	TRBJ2-3	TGCGCCAGCAGCCAAGATGGCACTAGCGGTAGCACAGATACGCAGTATTTT	CASSQDGTSGSTDTQYF
.	TRBV7-3	.	TRBJ1-1	TGTGCCAGCAGCACCCAGGGGTTTGCCACTGAAGCTTTCTTT	CASSTQGFATEAFF
TRBD1	TRBV12-5	.	TRBJ2-1	TGTGCTAGTGAGAGGACAGGGCACAATGAGCAGTTCTTC	CASERTGHNEQFF
.	TRBV3-1/TRBV3-2	.	TRBJ1-3	TGTGCCAGCAGCTCGTCCGGCTCTGGAAACACCATATATTTT	CASSSSGSGNTIYF
.	TRBV19	.	TRBJ1-1	TGTGCCAGTAATTCAGTCAATATGAACACTGAAGCTTTCTTT	CASNSVNMNTEAFF
.	TRBV10-1	once	TRBJ2-5	TGCGCCACCCTCGGGTCCCGACAGAACGAGCAAGAGACCCAGTACTTC	CATLGSRQNEQETQYF
TRBD1	TRBV6-6	.	TRBJ2-3	TGTGCCAGCAGTCGCCATGGGACAGGGGTGAGGACAGATACGCAGTATTTT	CASSRHGTGVRTDTQYF
TRBD2	TRBV14	.	TRBJ2-1	TGTGCCAGCAGCCAAGCGAATAGTGGGGGGGACAATGAGCAGTTCTTC	CASSQANSGGDNEQFF
.	TRBV7-8	.	TRBJ1-1	TGTGCCACCAAAGAGGACAGAAACACTGAAGCTTTCTTT	CATKEDRNTEAFF
TRBD1	TRBV9	.	TRBJ2-2	TGTGCCAGCAGCGTAAGAGGACAGGCAAACGGGGAGCTGTTTTTT	CASSVRGQANGELFF
.	TRBV29-1	.	TRBJ1-1	TGCAGCGTTGAAGGGTTCGGTGGAGGGCGGAGAACTGAAGCTTTCTTT	CSVEGFGGGRRTEAFF
.	TRBV9	.	TRBJ1-2	TGTGCCAGCAGCGCCAATAACTATGGCTACACCTTC	CASSANNYGYTF
.	TRBV18	.	TRBJ2-5	TGTGCCAGCTCACCACCGGGGCGAGAGACCCAGTACTTC	CASSPPGRETQYF
TRBD1	TRBV5-4	.	TRBJ2-3	TGTGCCAGCAGTATTGGGACAGGGAACACAGATACGCAGTATTTT	CASSIGTGNTDTQYF
TRBD2	TRBV11-2	.	TRBJ2-7	TGTGCCAGCAGCCGCCCCGGGGTAGCGGGTAGCTCCTACGAGCAGTACTTC	CASSRPGVAGSSYEQYF
TRBD1	TRBV2	.	TRBJ2-3	TGTGCCAGCAGTGAAGAGACAGGGGGTTTAGGTACGCAGTATTTT	CASSEETGGLGTQYF
.	TRBV7-2	.	TRBJ2-7	TGTGCCAGCAGCTTAGCCGTACACTCCTACGAGCAGTACTTC	CASSLAVHSYEQYF
TRBD2	TRBV28	few	TRBJ2-1	TGTGCCAGCAGTTCCCCTCGGACTAGCGGCTACAATGAGCAGTTCTTC	CASSSPRTSGYNEQFF
.	TRBV27	.	TRBJ2-5	TGTGCCAGCAGTTTGTCCAGGCAAGAGACCCAGTACTTC	CASSLSRQETQYF
.	TRBV12-5	.	TRBJ1-1	TGTGCTAGTGGTTTATCGGTGAACACTGAAGCTTTCTTT	CASGLSVNTEAFF
.	TRBV25-1	.	TRBJ1-2	TGTGCCAGCACCGACAGCCAATCTTTCTATGGCTACACCTTC	CASTDSQSFYGYTF
TRBD2	TRBV11-3	.	TRBJ2-3	TGTGCCAGCAGCCGCGGGACTAGCGACACAGATACGCAGTATTTT	CASSRGTSDTDTQYF
.	TRBV6-5	.	TRBJ2-7	TGTGCCAGCAGTAGGACATCCTACGAGCAGTACTTC	CASSRTSYEQYF
.	TRBV4-2	.	TRBJ1-2	TGTGCCAGCAGCGACTCCCACGGGGGAGACTATGGCTACACCTTC	CASSDSHGGDYGYTF
.	TRBV5-5	once	TRBJ1-1	TGTGCCAGCAGCCGTGCAGGGAGGGTTTATAACACTGAAGCTTTCTTT	CASSRAGRVYNTEAFF
.	TRBV18	.	TRBJ1-4	TGTGCCAGCTCACCCGGACAAATTGCAACTAATGAAAAACTGTTTTTT	CASSPGQIATNEKLFF
TRBD1	TRBV13	few	TRBJ1-1	TGTGCCAGCAGCCCGCCGGGACAGGGGGCGGACACTGAAGCTTTCTTT	CASSPPGQGADTEAFF
TRBD1	TRBV6-1	.	TRBJ1-4	TGTGCCAGCAGTGACAGGGGGCTTAATCAAAAACTGTTTTTT	CASSDRGLNQKLFF